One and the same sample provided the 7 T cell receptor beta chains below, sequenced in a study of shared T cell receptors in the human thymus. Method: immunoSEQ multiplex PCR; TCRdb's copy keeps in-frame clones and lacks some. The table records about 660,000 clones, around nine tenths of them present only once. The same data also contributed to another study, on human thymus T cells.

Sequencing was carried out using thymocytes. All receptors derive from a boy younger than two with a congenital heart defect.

The DNA for the CDR3 is TGTGCCAGCAGTGGGGGCCCCAATCAGCCCCAGCATTTT. It yields the protein CASSGGPNQPQHF. The chain joins TRBV6-1 to TRBJ1-5; D is perhaps TRBD1 (5 bases). The germline V and J ends were trimmed by 4 bases and 3 bases, with 7 bases remaining between them. CDR1 is MNHNS, CDR2 SASEGT, per germline. The CDR3 is 13 residues long.

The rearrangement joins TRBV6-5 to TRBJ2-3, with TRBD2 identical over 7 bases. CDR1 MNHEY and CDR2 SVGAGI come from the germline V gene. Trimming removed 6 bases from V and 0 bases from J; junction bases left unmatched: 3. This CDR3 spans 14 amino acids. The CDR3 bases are TGTGCCAGCAGCCCCGGGGGGAGCACAGATACGCAGTATTTT. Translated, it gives CASSPGGSTDTQYF.

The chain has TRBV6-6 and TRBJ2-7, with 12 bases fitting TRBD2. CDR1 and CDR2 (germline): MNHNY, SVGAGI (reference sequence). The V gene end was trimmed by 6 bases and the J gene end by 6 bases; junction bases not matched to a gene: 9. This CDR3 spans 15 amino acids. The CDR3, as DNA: TGTGCCAGCAGCCCAGGGACTAGCGGGTCGGGCGAGCAGTACTTC. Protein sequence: CASSPGTSGSGEQYF.

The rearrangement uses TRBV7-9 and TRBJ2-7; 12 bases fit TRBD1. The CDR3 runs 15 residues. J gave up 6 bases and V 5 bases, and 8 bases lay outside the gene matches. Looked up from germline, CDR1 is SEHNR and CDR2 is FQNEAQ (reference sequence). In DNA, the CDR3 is TGTGCCAGCAGCCCCCGGGACAGGGGGCATACCGAGCAGTACTTC. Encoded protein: CASSPRDRGHTEQYF. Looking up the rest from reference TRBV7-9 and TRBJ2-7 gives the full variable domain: DTGVSQNPRHKITKRGQNVTFRCDPISEHNRLYWYRQTLGQGPEFLTYFQNEAQLEKSRLLSDRFSAERPKGSFSTLEIQRTEQGDSAMYLCASSPRDRGHTEQYFGPGTRLTVT.

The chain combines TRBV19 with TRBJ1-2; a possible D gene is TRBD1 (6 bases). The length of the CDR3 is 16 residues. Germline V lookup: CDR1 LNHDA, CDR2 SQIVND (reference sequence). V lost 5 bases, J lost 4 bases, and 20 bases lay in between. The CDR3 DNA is TGTGCCAGTAGTCGAGTGGTACAGGGCCCTCTCTATGGCTACACCTTC. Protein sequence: CASSRVVQGPLYGYTF.

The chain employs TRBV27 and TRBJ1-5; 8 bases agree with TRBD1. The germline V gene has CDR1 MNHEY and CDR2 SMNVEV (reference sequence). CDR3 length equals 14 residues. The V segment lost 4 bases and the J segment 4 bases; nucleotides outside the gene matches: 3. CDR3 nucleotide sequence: TGTGCCAGCAGTTCCAGACAGGGGAATCAGCCCCAGCATTTT. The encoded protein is CASSSRQGNQPQHF.

CDR3 amino acids: CASSRHRQANTEAFF. The CDR3 DNA reads TGTGCCAGCAGCCGCCACCGACAGGCGAACACTGAAGCTTTCTTT. The rearrangement joins TRBV16 to TRBJ1-1; D is perhaps TRBD1 (6 bases). Germline CDR1 and CDR2: KGHSY and FQNENV. The V end lost 4 bases, the J end lost 1 base, and 13 bases lay between the germline ends. CDR3 length: 15 amino acids.